Presented here are 11 T cell receptor beta chains from one specimen sequenced in a study of response to subunit inactivated influenza vaccine listed by TCRdb under 2018. Libraries came from RT-PCR. TCRdb shows the sequencer as Illumina HiSeq 2500. In TCRdb, the public reads were trimmed at Q25 with fastp and aligned with MiXCR, with productive beta chains retained. One record per CDR3 amino acid sequence lists the most common genes and DNA. The sample data list fewer than 650,000 distinct CDR3 sequences, and roughly 13% of these were observed just once. Around 13% of the sample goes to the ten largest clones. The time point tag for this specimen amounts to: approximately 40 days after influenza vaccine administration. The sample here was PBMCs from blood, taken more than 35 days after vaccination. The receptors were gathered from a man aged 45 to 65 who received an inactivated influenza vaccine. Donor details come from another sample of the same person, matched by shared clones.

In this sample, this clonotype turned up a few times. The V and J genes are TRBV4-1 and TRBJ1-1, with 11 positions matching TRBD1. The CDR3 has 17 residues. Per the germline V gene, CDR1 is MGHRA and CDR2 is YSYEKL. Trimming cost V 2 bases and J 5 bases; bases outside gene matches: 10. The CDR3: CASSQPGTGGDRTEAFF. DNA for the CDR3: TGCGCCAGCAGCCAACCCGGGACAGGGGGGGATAGGACTGAAGCTTTCTTT.

The chain employs TRBV6-2 or TRBV6-3 and TRBJ1-5; D gene ambiguous. The CDR3 totals 14 residues. V shed 6 bases and J shed 3 bases, with 12 bases lying between them. Germline CDR1 MNHEY, CDR2 SVGEGT. Here the CDR3 reads CASRTPGDNQPQHF. CDR3 in DNA: TGTGCCAGCAGAACCCCCGGGGACAATCAGCCCCAGCATTTT.

This clonotype was found many times. The CDR3 sequence is CATRGGARYEQYF. The CDR3 nucleotides read TGTGCCACAAGGGGCGGGGCCCGCTACGAGCAGTACTTC. J is TRBJ2-7 and V is TRBV7-2; possibly TRBD2 for D (6 bases). V lost 10 bases and J lost 3, with 16 bases in between. CDR1 is SGHTA and CDR2 is FQGNSA in the germline V gene. This CDR3 has 13 amino acids. The whole variable domain, remainder taken from reference TRBV7-2 and TRBJ2-7, is GAGVSQSPSNKVTEKGKDVELRCDPISGHTALYWYRQSLGQGLEFLIYFQGNSAPDKSGLPSDRFSAERTGGSVSTLTIQRTQQEDSAVYLCATRGGARYEQYFGPGTRLTVT.

This clonotype has at least ten counts. The chain is built from TRBV7-8 and TRBJ2-3; TRBD2 agrees at 10 bases. The CDR3 is 20 residues long. Trimming took 5 bases from V and 2 from J; bases not matched to a gene: 19. The germline gives CDR1 SGHVS, CDR2 FQNEAQ. CDR3 in amino acids: CASSIPTGGWSGGVTDTQYF. The CDR3 region has the DNA TGTGCCAGCAGCATACCAACCGGGGGCTGGAGCGGGGGGGTCACAGATACGCAGTATTTT.

V is TRBV7-8 and J is TRBJ2-1, with 13 positions matching TRBD2. Germline V gene data show CDR1 as SGHVS and CDR2 as FQNEAQ. Unmatched junction bases numbered 14, after V lost 5 bases and J lost 7 bases. The CDR3 spans 18 residues. The CDR3 region is CASSPTGWGTSGTNEQFF. CDR3 DNA sequence: TGTGCCAGCAGCCCCACCGGGTGGGGGACTAGCGGGACAAATGAGCAGTTCTTC.

This clonotype was observed a handful of times. This chain joins TRBV6-5 and TRBJ1-1; TRBD1 agrees at 7 bases. The junction had 3 bases not matched to a gene; V was cut back by 2 bases and J by 3 bases. CDR1 MNHEY and CDR2 SVGAGI come from the germline V gene. There are 14 residues in the CDR3. This chain's CDR3 is CASSYGTDYTEAFF. CDR3 coding DNA: TGTGCCAGCAGTTACGGGACAGATTACACTGAAGCTTTCTTT.

The CDR3 sequence: CSAVANTQYF. CDR3 coding DNA: TGCAGTGCCGTTGCGAATACGCAGTATTTT. The J gene is TRBJ2-3, the V gene TRBV29-1, with D hard to call. Germline CDR1 is SQVTM and CDR2 is ANQGSEA. The CDR3 contains 10 residues.

This chain connects TRBV7-8 to TRBJ2-6; D not resolved. The CDR3 spans 17 residues. From germline, CDR1 is SGHVS and CDR2 FQNEAQ. V was clipped by 5 bases and J by 1 base, with 15 bases between them. The CDR3 DNA sequence: TGTGCCAGCAGCCCCCCAGGTCTGGGATCTGGGGCCAACGTCCTGACTTTC. This gives the protein CASSPPGLGSGANVLTF.

V usage is TRBV5-1 and J usage is TRBJ2-6, with 7 bases fitting TRBD1. The V segment lost 4 bases and the J segment 0 bases; nucleotides outside the gene matches: 7. The CDR3 loop spans 17 amino acids. In germline, CDR1 is SGHRS, CDR2 YFSETQ. CDR3 protein: CASSPGTVISGANVLTF. DNA of the CDR3: TGCGCCAGCAGCCCTGGGACAGTAATCTCTGGGGCCAACGTCCTGACTTTC.

This chain connects TRBV2 to TRBJ2-5, with 8 bases matching TRBD1. Germline CDR1 is SNHLY and CDR2 is FYNNEI. Germline trimming cut 7 bases from V and 1 base from J; bases unmatched to any gene: 8. This CDR3 is 15 amino acids long. The CDR3 DNA is TGTGCCAGCAAATTGGACAGGGTTAGCCAAGAGACCCAGTACTTC. The encoded protein is CASKLDRVSQETQYF.

At least ten counts were recorded for this clonotype. The chain joins TRBV11-2 to TRBJ2-5, with a tentative D call TRBD1 (6 bases). CDR3 length: 16 residues. Germline CDR1 and CDR2: SGHAT and FQNNGV. V was clipped by 1 base and J by 6 bases, with 18 bases between them. CDR3 coding DNA: TGTGCCAGCAGCTTAGTGGGACAAAAAAGCCTAAAGACCCAGTACTTC. This gives the protein CASSLVGQKSLKTQYF. Variable domain in full (rest from reference TRBV11-2 and TRBJ2-5): EAGVAQSPRYKIIEKRQSVAFWCNPISGHATLYWYQQILGQGPKLLIQFQNNGVVDDSQLPKDRFSAERLKGVDSTLKIQPAKLEDSAVYLCASSLVGQKSLKTQYFGPGTRLLVL.